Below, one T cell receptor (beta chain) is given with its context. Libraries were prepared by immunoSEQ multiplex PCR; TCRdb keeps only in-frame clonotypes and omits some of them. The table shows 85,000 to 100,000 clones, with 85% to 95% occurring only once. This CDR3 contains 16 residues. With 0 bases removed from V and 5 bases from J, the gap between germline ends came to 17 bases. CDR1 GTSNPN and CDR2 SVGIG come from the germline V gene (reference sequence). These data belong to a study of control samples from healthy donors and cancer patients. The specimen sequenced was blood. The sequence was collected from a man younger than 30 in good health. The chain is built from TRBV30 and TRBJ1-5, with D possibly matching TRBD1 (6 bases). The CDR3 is CAWSVGVPGGHQPQHF. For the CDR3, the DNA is TGTGCCTGGAGTGTCGGCGTCCCGGGGGGCCATCAGCCCCAGCATTTT.